What follows are 24 T cell receptor beta chains derived from one specimen sequenced in a study of CD8 T cells in ankylosing spondylitis. Study-level findings and limits: Within ankylosing spondylitis blood, a TCR beta motif made up of fewer than ten highly homologous variants appeared to be characteristic.

No cognate antigen is known for these TCRs. TCRdb re-called the 5' RACE reads through MiXCR, storing one row per CDR3 protein. The sample shows about 450,000 distinct CDR3 sequences, more than 25% of them seen only once. The sample was blood, either unsorted or a sorted T cell fraction (not recorded which). Every receptor here comes from a male donor with ankylosing spondylitis.

The J gene is TRBJ2-6, the V gene TRBV10-2; 9 nucleotides line up with TRBD2. Germline CDR1 reads WSHSY; CDR2 reads SAAADI. The CDR3 covers 17 residues. J lost 0 bases, V lost 6 bases, and 6 bases had no gene match. The CDR3 here is CASRIAGDPSGANVLTF. The CDR3 DNA follows: TGCGCCAGCAGAATAGCGGGAGACCCCTCTGGGGCCAACGTCCTGACTTTC.

The rearrangement links TRBV5-1 to TRBJ2-7; TRBD2 might be the D (6 bases). Trimming removed 4 bases from V and 5 bases from J, with 22 bases in between. Germline CDR1 reads SGHRS; CDR2 reads YFSETQ. The CDR3 loop spans 16 amino acids. The CDR3 protein is CASSLALQAGKDEQYF. In nucleotides, the CDR3 is TGCGCCAGCAGCCTGGCCCTACAGGCGGGGAAGGACGAGCAGTACTTC. The whole variable domain, remainder taken from reference TRBV5-1 and TRBJ2-7, is KAGVTQTPRYLIKTRGQQVTLSCSPISGHRSVSWYQQTPGQGLQFLFEYFSETQRNKGNFPGRFSGRQFSNSRSEMNVSTLELGDSALYLCASSLALQAGKDEQYFGPGTRLTVT.

The V and J genes are TRBV12-3 or TRBV12-4 and TRBJ1-5; D not resolved. The CDR3 contains 15 residues. The V end lost 7 bases, the J end lost 1 base, and 14 bases lay between the germline ends. The CDR3 coding sequence is TGTGCCAGCACCGTGGGAGGACTGAGCAATCAGCCCCAGCATTTT. This gives the protein CASTVGGLSNQPQHF.

The rearrangement joins TRBV11-2 to TRBJ1-4; D is uncertain. V was clipped by 0 bases and J by 7 bases, with 6 bases between them. The CDR3 length is 13 residues. The germline CDR1 and CDR2 sequences are SGHAT and FQNNGV. The chain's CDR3 is CASSLERVEKLFF. In nucleotides, the CDR3 is TGTGCCAGCAGCTTAGAGCGGGTTGAAAAACTGTTTTTT.

The sample holds a few counts of this clonotype. The V call is TRBV20-1, the J call TRBJ2-6, with a possible D match to TRBD2 (5 bases). Germline V gene data show CDR1 as DFQATT and CDR2 as SNEGSKA (reference sequence). CDR3 length: 14 residues. The V end was cut by 6 bases, the J end by 3 bases, with 12 bases between. CDR3 coding DNA: TGCAGTGCCCGGGTGCGGGTTGGGGCCAACGTCCTGACTTTC. This gives the protein CSARVRVGANVLTF.

This clonotype has only a few counts. As DNA, the CDR3 is TGCAGTGCTAGACTAGCGGGATTTTGGGTAGCGAATGAGCAGTTCTTC. Protein product: CSARLAGFWVANEQFF. The V and J genes are TRBV20-1 and TRBJ2-1; 9 bases line up with TRBD2. V lost 2 bases and J lost 7; bases outside the gene matches: 12. The CDR3 spans 16 residues. In germline, CDR1 is DFQATT, CDR2 SNEGSKA (reference sequence).

This clonotype was counted at least ten times. The rearrangement uses TRBV12-3 or TRBV12-4 and TRBJ2-1, with 7 bases matching TRBD2. V shed 6 bases and J 4 bases; nucleotides not matched to a gene: 12. The CDR3 covers 16 residues. The CDR3 sequence is CASRLTPAGPYNEQFF. CDR3 nucleotides: TGTGCCAGCAGACTCACGCCAGCGGGACCTTACAATGAGCAGTTCTTC.

J is TRBJ1-1 and V is TRBV5-1, with TRBD1 identical over 8 bases. This CDR3 comprises 14 residues. Germline V gene sequence: CDR1 SGHRS, CDR2 YFSETQ. V lost 3 bases to trimming and J lost 8 bases; unmatched junction nucleotides: 9. As DNA, the CDR3 is TGCGCCAGCAGCTCAGGACAGGGCCACCCGGAAGCTTTCTTT. It translates to CASSSGQGHPEAFF.

The rearrangement uses TRBV15 and TRBJ2-5; 8 bases are shared with TRBD1. This CDR3 is 14 amino acids long. Trimming took 1 base from V and 5 from J; bases not matched to a gene: 3. The V gene's germline CDR1 is LNHNV and CDR2 YYDKDF (reference sequence). The CDR3 loop is CATSRAGGRETQYF. The DNA of the CDR3 is TGTGCCACCAGCAGAGCAGGGGGCAGGGAGACCCAGTACTTC. Drawing the rest from reference TRBV15 and TRBJ2-5, the complete variable domain is DAMVIQNPRYQVTQFGKPVTLSCSQTLNHNVMYWYQQKSSQAPKLLFHYYDKDFNNEADTPDNFQSRRPNTSFCFLDIRSPGLGDTAMYLCATSRAGGRETQYFGPGTRLLVL.

V and J are TRBV12-3 or TRBV12-4 and TRBJ2-2; 8 positions match TRBD2. The V gene end was trimmed by 6 bases and the J gene end by 1 base; junction bases not matched to a gene: 1. This CDR3 has 14 residues. The CDR3 loop reads CASRLAGNTGELFF. CDR3 sequence (DNA): TGTGCCAGCAGGCTAGCGGGGAACACCGGGGAGCTGTTTTTT.

V and J are TRBV3-1 and TRBJ2-5; 7 positions match TRBD1. V lost 10 bases to trimming and J lost 2 bases; unmatched junction nucleotides: 10. The V gene's germline CDR1 is LGHDT and CDR2 YNNKEL (reference sequence). The CDR3 runs to 14 residues. CDR3 protein: CATHLQGFQETQYF. The CDR3 DNA sequence: TGTGCCACCCACCTACAGGGGTTTCAAGAGACCCAGTACTTC.

This clonotype was counted only a few times. V gene TRBV24-1 combines with J gene TRBJ1-1; tentative D call: TRBD1 (5 bases). The CDR3 has 15 residues. The ends were cut back, 3 bases at V and 3 bases at J, with 13 bases in the middle. The germline CDR1 and CDR2 sequences are KGHDR and SFDVKD. The DNA for the CDR3 is TGTGCCACCAGTGATCCAGCCGGGGGGGACACTGAAGCTTTCTTT. The encoded protein is CATSDPAGGDTEAFF.

This clonotype was seen once. The genes are TRBV5-1 and TRBJ2-2, with D possibly matching TRBD1 (5 bases). This CDR3 contains 16 residues. Germline loops: CDR1 SGHRS, CDR2 YFSETQ. The V and J ends lost 1 base and 4 bases respectively, with 14 bases between them. The CDR3 reads CASSLSQGSGTGELFF. As DNA, the CDR3 is TGCGCCAGCAGCTTGTCGCAGGGTTCGGGCACCGGGGAGCTGTTTTTT.

This clonotype was observed a handful of times. This chain links TRBV29-1 with TRBJ2-1; D tentatively fits TRBD1 or TRBD2 (7 bases each). The CDR3 runs to 14 residues. Germline V CDR1 and CDR2: SQVTM, ANQGSEA. Between the trimmed V and J ends, which lost 2 bases and 7 bases, there was a span of 15 bases. For the CDR3, the DNA is TGCAGCGTTGAACCCGACAGGGAGGGAAATGAGCAGTTCTTC. This gives the protein CSVEPDREGNEQFF.

This rearrangement joins TRBV30 to TRBJ1-2; D remains unclear. This CDR3 region has 12 residues. V was shortened by 1 base and J by 4 bases, with 7 bases between the two germline ends. The germline gives CDR1 GTSNPN, CDR2 SVGIG (reference sequence). This CDR3 is CAWSEGSYGYTF. For the CDR3, the DNA is TGTGCCTGGAGTGAGGGCAGCTATGGCTACACCTTC. The whole variable domain, remainder taken from reference TRBV30 and TRBJ1-2, is SQTIHQWPATLVQPVGSPLSLECTVEGTSNPNLYWYRQAAGRGLQLLFYSVGIGQISSEVPQNLSASRPQDRQFILSSKKLLLSDSGFYLCAWSEGSYGYTFGSGTRLTVV.

Regarding this clonotype: Since a much larger clone is just one base distant, this may be a read error. V and J are TRBV20-1 and TRBJ1-1; D not certain. Trimming left V 6 bases short and J 6 bases short, with 17 bases between. Germline V gene sequence: CDR1 DFQATT, CDR2 SNEGSKA (reference sequence). This CDR3 region has 13 residues. The CDR3 loop reads CSAGSMIDAEAFF. CDR3 nucleotides: TGCAGTGCCGGGAGCATGATCGACGCTGAAGCTTTCTTT.

This clonotype occurred a few times. The V call is TRBV5-6, the J call TRBJ2-5; the match to TRBD1 covers 11 bases. The CDR3 sequence is 15 residues long. V lost 6 bases and J lost 2; bases outside the gene matches: 6. Germline CDR1 SGHDT, CDR2 YYEEEE. Written as DNA, the CDR3 is TGTGCCAGCATCAAGGACAGGGGGCGTCAAGAGACCCAGTACTTC. Protein product: CASIKDRGRQETQYF.

In this sample, this clonotype turned up a few times. As DNA, the CDR3 is TGCAGTGCTGCGGACAGGTACTCCTACAATGAGCAGTTCTTC. This translates into CSAADRYSYNEQFF. V usage is TRBV20-1 and J usage is TRBJ2-1; 7 bases match TRBD1. Germline V gives CDR1 DFQATT, CDR2 SNEGSKA (reference sequence). This CDR3 contains 14 residues. J gave up 0 bases and V 5 bases, and 4 bases lay outside the gene matches.

This sequence joins TRBV20-1 and TRBJ2-3; 7 nucleotides line up with TRBD2. Germline assignment: CDR1 DFQATT and CDR2 SNEGSKA (reference sequence). The length of the CDR3 is 15 residues. The CDR3 is CSLSGTIRGTDTQYF. CDR3 coding DNA: TGCAGCCTCTCAGGGACTATCCGGGGCACAGATACGCAGTATTTT.

This clonotype was seen only once. The V and J genes are TRBV7-7 and TRBJ2-5; TRBD2 matches at 9 bases. CDR1 is SSHAT and CDR2 is FNYEAQ in the germline V gene (reference sequence). Losses at the gene ends were 6 bases for V and 10 bases for J; bases not matched to a gene: 9. The CDR3 totals 13 residues. Here the CDR3 reads CASSTIAGVDQYF. In DNA, the CDR3 is TGTGCCAGCAGTACAATAGCGGGAGTCGACCAGTACTTC. The full variable domain, with the rest looked up from reference TRBV7-7 and TRBJ2-5, is GAGVSQSPRYKVTKRGQDVTLRCDPISSHATLYWYQQALGQGPEFLTYFNYEAQPDKSGLPSDRFSAERPEGSISTLTIQRTEQRDSAMYRCASSTIAGVDQYFGPGTRLLVL.

The table lists this clonotype with a few counts. The V call is TRBV7-6, the J call TRBJ2-7, with D hard to call. V shed 2 bases and J shed 0 bases, with 11 bases lying between them. Germline V gene lookup returns CDR1 SGHVS and CDR2 FNYEAQ. This CDR3 has 15 amino acids. The CDR3 DNA is TGTGCCAGCAGCTTAACTGCGGCAGGCTCCTACGAGCAGTACTTC. Protein sequence: CASSLTAAGSYEQYF.

This clonotype was recorded many times. The chain carries TRBV20-1 and TRBJ1-4, with D possibly being TRBD1 (5 bases). The germline V gene has CDR1 DFQATT and CDR2 SNEGSKA (reference sequence). The CDR3 has 13 residues. Trimming left V 1 base short and J 8 bases short, with 11 bases between. CDR3 region: CSARAGFSEKLFF. The CDR3 region has the DNA TGCAGTGCTAGAGCAGGGTTCAGCGAAAAACTGTTTTTT.

This clonotype was observed a few times. This chain joins TRBV20-1 and TRBJ2-7, with 14 bases identical to TRBD2. Trimming took 6 bases from V and 6 from J; bases not matched to a gene: 7. The length of the CDR3 is 14 residues. The germline CDR1 and CDR2 sequences are DFQATT and SNEGSKA (reference sequence). The CDR3 region is CSAKGLAGAGEQYV. As DNA, the CDR3 is TGCAGTGCCAAGGGACTAGCGGGAGCCGGCGAGCAGTACGTC.

CDR3 sequence reads: CASSQGGQDEAFF. The CDR3 bases are TGTGCCAGCAGCCAAGGGGGGCAGGATGAAGCTTTCTTT. V gene TRBV3-1 combines with J gene TRBJ1-1; D possibly corresponds to TRBD1 (6 bases). The length of the CDR3 is 13 residues. Between the trimmed V and J ends, which lost 1 base and 7 bases, there was a span of 10 bases. Germline-derived CDR1 and CDR2 are LGHDT and YNNKEL (reference sequence). The full variable domain, rest sourced from reference TRBV3-1 and TRBJ1-1, is DTAVSQTPKYLVTQMGNDKSIKCEQNLGHDTMYWYKQDSKKFLKIMFSYNNKELIINETVPNRFSPKSPDKAHLNLHINSLELGDSAVYFCASSQGGQDEAFFGQGTRLTVV.